What follows are 24 T cell receptor beta chains derived from one specimen sequenced in a study of immune characterization of retroperitoneal liposarcoma. Via MiXCR, TCRdb re-called the PCR reads, giving one row per CDR3 protein. The sample shows more than 6,000 distinct CDR3 sequences, around 30% of them seen only once. The sequenced sample consisted of tumor tissue. These receptors were taken from a female donor with retroperitoneal liposarcoma.

This clonotype is medium-sized by share. This chain connects TRBV6-1 to TRBJ2-1; a weak D match, TRBD2 (5 bases). Germline lookup yields CDR1 MNHNS and CDR2 SASEGT. The V and J ends lost 7 bases and 9 bases respectively, with 16 bases between them. This CDR3 region has 13 residues. In nucleotides, the CDR3 is TGTGCCAGCAAGCGGACTGGGAACGGTGAGCAGTTCTTC. Amino acids: CASKRTGNGEQFF.

This clonotype is medium-sized in the sample. A read error is possible here, since a much larger clone lies one base away. This chain links TRBV6-1 with TRBJ2-1, with D hard to call. The J call may be in error: the DNA end matches TRBJ2-7 better. Germline assignment: CDR1 MNHNS and CDR2 SASEGT. This CDR3 is built from 11 residues. CDR3 nucleotides: TGTGCCAGCAGTGAAGCAGGGGAGCAGTACTTC. Protein: CASSEAGEQYF.

This clonotype was seen many times. The chain uses TRBV7-2 and TRBJ2-3, with TRBD2 matching 11 bases. The CDR3 covers 19 residues. Germline CDR1 reads SGHTA; CDR2 reads FQGNSA. V was pared by 7 bases and J by 3 bases, with 18 bases of the junction left unmatched. This chain's CDR3 is CASNLRGVRASGRTDTQYF. In nucleotides, the CDR3 is TGTGCCAGCAACCTTAGAGGAGTTAGGGCTAGCGGGAGGACAGATACGCAGTATTTT.

The genes are TRBV4-1 and TRBJ2-1, with 8 bases matching TRBD2. After removal of 4 bases from V and 8 bases from J, the junction contained 16 bases not matched to a gene. Germline values: CDR1 MGHRA, CDR2 YSYEKL. The CDR3 contains 17 residues. CDR3 region: CASSLSGFSGSADEQFF. Written as DNA, the CDR3 is TGCGCCAGCAGCCTCTCCGGATTCAGCGGGAGTGCGGATGAGCAGTTCTTC.

The genes are TRBV10-2 and TRBJ2-1, with 11 bases identical to TRBD2. J lost 8 bases, V lost 5 bases, and 5 bases had no gene match. Germline CDR1 and CDR2: WSHSY and SAAADI. The length of the CDR3 is 14 residues. CDR3 nucleotide sequence: TGCGCCAGCAGTACTAGCGGGAGTGTCGATGAGCAGTTCTTC. This encodes CASSTSGSVDEQFF.

The chain is built from TRBV12-3 or TRBV12-4 and TRBJ1-1, with D possibly being TRBD1 (5 bases). CDR3 length equals 14 residues. Trimming left V 6 bases short and J 1 base short, with 12 bases between. CDR3 DNA sequence: TGTGCCAGCAGCTCTGGACACCCGAACACTGAAGCTTTCTTT. Its translation is CASSSGHPNTEAFF.

V usage is TRBV6-1 and J usage is TRBJ2-7; D is unresolved. Germline V gene data show CDR1 as MNHNS and CDR2 as SASEGT. V was shortened by 2 bases and J by 4 bases, with 3 bases between the two germline ends. The CDR3 spans 11 residues. In DNA form, the CDR3 reads TGTGCCAGCAGTGAAACTTACGAGCAGTACTTC. Its translation is CASSETYEQYF.

Judged by abundance, this clonotype is medium-sized (0.01 to 0.1%). The rearrangement uses TRBV12-3 or TRBV12-4 and TRBJ2-4; D not resolved. The length of the CDR3 is 16 residues. V lost 2 bases to trimming and J lost 9 bases, with 20 bases between them. Written as DNA, the CDR3 is TGTGCCAGCAGTTTATCTCCTCTTCCCCAAGTAGGCATTCAGTACTTC. As protein: CASSLSPLPQVGIQYF.

This clonotype was counted between two and nine times. In DNA, the CDR3 is TGTGCCAGTTGGGGACAGGGGGGCGGAAGAGAGACCCAGTACTTC. This encodes CASWGQGGGRETQYF. The chain has TRBV27 and TRBJ2-5, with 11 positions matching TRBD1. Germline CDR1 reads MNHEY; CDR2 reads SMNVEV (reference sequence). The CDR3 runs to 15 residues. V shed 9 bases and J 4 bases; nucleotides not matched to a gene: 10.

On this clonotype itself: A read error is possible here, since a much larger clone lies one base away. This chain links TRBV6-1 with TRBJ2-1, with a possible D match to TRBD2 (5 bases). Per germline, CDR1 MNHNS and CDR2 SASEGT. Trimming cost V 5 bases and J 10 bases, with 24 bases left between them. This CDR3 has 16 amino acids. Here the CDR3 reads CASSQDTDSSSYEQFF. In DNA, the CDR3 is TGTGCCAGCAGTCAGGATACGGACTCCTCCTCCTACGAGCAGTTCTTC.

J is TRBJ2-1 and V is TRBV11-2; D remains ambiguous. The last part of the DNA fits TRBJ2-7 better; the J call may be wrong. The length of the CDR3 is 13 residues. Germline V gene sequence: CDR1 SGHAT, CDR2 FQNNGV. The CDR3 here is CASSLGIDYEQYF. The CDR3 bases are TGTGCCAGCAGCTTGGGGATTGACTACGAGCAGTACTTC.

By sample share, this clonotype is medium-sized. The gene calls are TRBV7-3 and TRBJ2-6; TRBD2 matches at 9 bases. Germline trimming cut 5 bases from V and 0 bases from J; bases unmatched to any gene: 11. CDR3 length equals 19 residues. Germline CDR1 and CDR2: SGHTA and FQGTGA. CDR3 bases: TGTGCCAGCAGCCCCACTGGCGGGAGGGCCGGCTCTGGGGCCAACGTCCTGACTTTC. It yields the protein CASSPTGGRAGSGANVLTF.

Relative to its sample, this clonotype is medium-sized. A much larger clone lies one base from this, so it may be a read error. The rearrangement uses TRBV7-6 and TRBJ2-1; TRBD1 aligns across 9 bases. V shed 2 bases and J 13 bases; nucleotides not matched to a gene: 15. Looked up from germline, CDR1 is SGHVS and CDR2 is FNYEAQ. This CDR3 is 16 amino acids long. In DNA, the CDR3 is TGTGCCAGCAGCTTATTGTGGACAGGGGTTCGAGAGACCCAGTTCTTC. As protein: CASSLLWTGVRETQFF.

This clonotype was seen only a few times. This chain joins TRBV6-1 and TRBJ2-3; perhaps TRBD2 as D (7 bases). V lost 6 bases, J lost 1 base, and 20 bases lay in between. This CDR3 is 17 amino acids long. Per germline, CDR1 MNHNS and CDR2 SASEGT. The CDR3 bases are TGTGCCAGCAGAGAGGGAGAGGGGGGGGCCCGCACAGATACGCAGTATTTT. Protein: CASREGEGGARTDTQYF.

V is TRBV6-1 and J is TRBJ2-1; 12 nucleotides line up with TRBD2. TRBJ2-7 explains the end of the DNA better; the J call may be wrong. The CDR3 runs 16 residues. CDR1 is MNHNS and CDR2 is SASEGT in the germline V gene. The CDR3 loop is CASSAGTSGLFNEQYF. Here the CDR3 DNA reads TGTGCCAGCAGTGCCGGGACTAGCGGGCTCTTCAATGAGCAGTACTTC.

This clonotype was seen repeatedly, ten times or more. The chain uses TRBV6-1 and TRBJ1-1, with D unresolved. The ends were cut back, 8 bases at V and 2 bases at J, with 6 bases in the middle. This CDR3 region has 11 residues. CDR1 and CDR2 (germline): MNHNS, SASEGT. CDR3 in DNA: TGTGCCAGCCACTTCAACACTGAAGCTTTCTTT. This gives the protein CASHFNTEAFF.

There are many counts of this clonotype. The chain joins TRBV11-2 to TRBJ2-7; no clear D. Looked up from germline, CDR1 is SGHAT and CDR2 is FQNNGV. Trimming removed 1 base from V and 3 bases from J, with 13 bases in between. CDR3 length: 15 amino acids. The CDR3 DNA reads as TGTGCCAGCAGCTTAGCCAATATAGTAGGCTACGAGCAGTACTTC. It specifies CASSLANIVGYEQYF.

This clonotype appeared many times. The V and J genes are TRBV11-3 and TRBJ2-5; D might be TRBD1 (5 bases). This CDR3 has 17 amino acids. V dropped 1 base and J dropped 5 bases, with 20 bases sitting between them. The V gene's germline CDR1 is SGHNT and CDR2 YENEEA. The CDR3 nucleotides read TGTGCCAGCAGCTTAGGTGGGGCGCTGGCTTCTGGGGAGACCCAGTACTTC. Translating it yields CASSLGGALASGETQYF. The variable domain in full, with the rest retrieved from reference TRBV11-3 and TRBJ2-5, is EAGVVQSPRYKIIEKKQPVAFWCNPISGHNTLYWYLQNLGQGPELLIRYENEEAVDDSQLPKDRFSAERLKGVDSTLKIQPAELGDSAVYLCASSLGGALASGETQYFGPGTRLLVL.

The J gene is TRBJ2-3, the V gene TRBV4-2; TRBD2 agrees at 12 bases. Germline V gene lookup returns CDR1 LGHNA and CDR2 YNFKEQ. This CDR3 region has 18 residues. J was trimmed by 0 bases and V by 1 base; bases with no gene match: 5. The CDR3 protein is CASSQGRLAGGSTDTQYF. CDR3 nucleotide sequence: TGTGCCAGCAGCCAAGGGCGTCTAGCGGGAGGGAGCACAGATACGCAGTATTTT.

This clonotype occurred many times. The V and J genes are TRBV5-4 and TRBJ2-1; 11 bases are shared with TRBD2. CDR1 is SGHNT, CDR2 YYREEE, per germline (reference sequence). V trimming: 1 base; J trimming: 6 bases; junction bases outside the gene matches: 3. The CDR3 is 15 residues long. Here the CDR3 reads CASSLRLAGLNEQFF. For the CDR3, the DNA is TGTGCCAGCAGCTTGCGACTAGCGGGACTCAATGAGCAGTTCTTC.

In the case of this clonotype: One end of the junction does not line up with germline, which may come from a read error. The chain is built from TRBV6-6 and TRBJ2-1; D gene ambiguous. Germline loops: CDR1 MNHNY, CDR2 SVGAGI (reference sequence). This CDR3 is 16 amino acids long. The CDR3 region has the DNA TGTACCAGCAGTTACCATCCCCGCGGCTCCTACAATGAGCAGTTCTTC. As protein: CTSSYHPRGSYNEQFF.

This clonotype was detected a few times. The gene calls are TRBV5-1 and TRBJ1-1; D ambiguous. The germline CDR1 and CDR2 sequences are SGHRS and YFSETQ. There are 14 residues in the CDR3. Trimming took 2 bases from V and 1 from J, leaving 9 bases between them. Written as DNA, the CDR3 is TGCGCCAGCAGCTTAAACGGAGGGAACACTGAAGCTTTCTTT. Translating gives CASSLNGGNTEAFF.

V gene TRBV4-1 combines with J gene TRBJ2-2; D ambiguous. V was clipped by 0 bases and J by 1 base, with 3 bases between them. The CDR3 covers 14 residues. Germline CDR1 and CDR2: MGHRA and YSYEKL. CDR3 loop: CASSQDGNTGELFF. CDR3 DNA sequence: TGCGCCAGCAGCCAAGATGGGAACACCGGGGAGCTGTTTTTT.

This clonotype has a count of ten or more. The chain carries TRBV27 and TRBJ2-7; tentatively, D is TRBD1 (6 bases). Germline values: CDR1 MNHEY, CDR2 SMNVEV (reference sequence). V lost 4 bases and J lost 3, with 10 bases in between. The CDR3 totals 13 residues. CDR3: CASSSPQGYEQYF. CDR3 coding DNA: TGTGCCAGCAGTTCCCCACAGGGCTACGAGCAGTACTTC.